This passage covers 26 T cell receptor beta chains from one sample sequenced in a study of metastatic and nonmetastatic thyroid tumors. With MiXCR, TCRdb reprocessed the PCR reads. This table holds 30,000 or so clones, about 30% found once. Ahead of thyroid surgery, no patient had received treatment of any kind. The sample taken for sequencing was blood. Receptors were obtained from a female donor with papillary thyroid cancer or a benign thyroid nodule (not recorded which). Some clones in this sample may be carry-over from other donors' samples.

The table lists this clone with a count of one. The junction differs from germline at one of its ends, possibly a read error. The chain links TRBV20-1 to TRBJ2-7, with D possibly matching TRBD1 (5 bases). CDR3 length: 17 amino acids. CDR1 is DFQATT and CDR2 is SNEGSKA in the germline V gene (reference sequence). DNA for the CDR3: TGCAGTGCTAGAGCTCTCAGTATAGGGGTCAGCTCCTACGAGCAGGACTTC. Protein sequence: CSARALSIGVSSYEQDF.

The chain combines TRBV20-1 with TRBJ1-5; 7 bases are a match to TRBD1. Germline-derived CDR1 and CDR2 are DFQATT and SNEGSKA (reference sequence). Losses at the gene ends were 4 bases for V and 7 bases for J; bases not matched to a gene: 4. The CDR3 runs to 12 residues. The CDR3 here is CSAKTGEQPQHF. For the CDR3, the DNA is TGCAGTGCTAAAACAGGGGAACAGCCCCAGCATTTT.

This clone was counted at least ten times. This may arise from a read error, as a much more abundant clone is one base away. CDR3 sequence reads: CASSGGRVTEAFF. The CDR3 nucleotides read TGTGCCAGCAGTGGGGGCAGGGTAACTGAAGCTTTCTTT. The rearrangement uses TRBV2 and TRBJ1-1; D possibly corresponds to TRBD1 (5 bases). The V and J ends lost 4 bases and 5 bases respectively, with 11 bases between them. The CDR3 loop spans 13 amino acids. Germline CDR1 is SNHLY and CDR2 is FYNNEI.

This clone came up a few times. V gene TRBV27 combines with J gene TRBJ2-7; the D gene is possibly TRBD1 (5 bases). Trimming pared 4 bases from V and 2 bases from J, leaving 18 bases between. The CDR3 has 16 residues. Germline V gene lookup returns CDR1 MNHEY and CDR2 SMNVEV (reference sequence). Written as DNA, the CDR3 is TGTGCCAGCAGTTCCCTATCTACAGGTTACACCTACGAGCAGTACTTC. Translation: CASSSLSTGYTYEQYF.

The chain employs TRBV25-1 and TRBJ2-3; 8 nucleotides align to TRBD1. CDR1 and CDR2 (germline): MGHDK, SYGVNS. The CDR3 is 18 residues long. With V trimmed by 3 bases and J by 6 bases, 17 bases remained unmatched. CDR3: CASSDRHFRDRGFDTQYF. DNA of the CDR3: TGTGCCAGCAGTGACCGCCACTTTCGTGACAGGGGCTTTGATACGCAGTATTTT. Full variable domain (rest looked up from reference TRBV25-1 and TRBJ2-3): EADIYQTPRYLVIGTGKKITLECSQTMGHDKMYWYQQDPGMELHLIHYSYGVNSTEKGDLSSESTVSRIRTEHFPLTLESARPSHTSQYLCASSDRHFRDRGFDTQYFGPGTRLTVL.

The V gene is TRBV30, the J gene TRBJ2-3; TRBD2 might be the D (5 bases). This CDR3 is 15 amino acids long. The V end was cut by 0 bases, the J end by 2 bases, with 12 bases between. Germline assignment: CDR1 GTSNPN and CDR2 SVGIG (reference sequence). The CDR3 DNA reads as TGTGCCTGGAGTGTAAGTGGCGGGTTCACAGATACGCAGTATTTT. Protein sequence: CAWSVSGGFTDTQYF.

The chain recombines TRBV20-1 with TRBJ2-2; TRBD2 matches 12 bases. V was pared by 2 bases and J by 3 bases, with 4 bases of the junction left unmatched. The CDR3 consists of 16 residues. Germline lookup yields CDR1 DFQATT and CDR2 SNEGSKA (reference sequence). CDR3 DNA sequence: TGCAGTGCTAGACCTGGACTAGCGGGATACACCGGGGAGCTGTTTTTT. Translating gives CSARPGLAGYTGELFF.

This clone is medium-sized in the sample. The chain is built from TRBV9 and TRBJ2-3, with D possibly matching TRBD1 (7 bases). Germline CDR1 and CDR2: SGDLS and YYNGEE. V was pared by 0 bases and J by 1 base, with 15 bases between. CDR3 length equals 17 residues. The CDR3 spells CASSVDYQGGGTDTQYF. The CDR3 DNA reads TGTGCCAGCAGCGTAGACTACCAGGGGGGCGGCACAGATACGCAGTATTTT.

This clone was observed many times. This chain uses TRBV7-9 with TRBJ2-7; D is perhaps TRBD2 (6 bases). CDR1 SEHNR and CDR2 FQNEAQ come from the germline V gene (reference sequence). There are 13 residues in the CDR3. V shed 4 bases and J shed 4 bases, with 11 bases lying between them. The CDR3 sequence is CASSSEGRYEQYF. The CDR3 DNA is TGTGCCAGCAGCTCAGAGGGGAGGTACGAGCAGTACTTC.

This clone was counted at least ten times. The chain recombines TRBV29-1 with TRBJ2-6, with TRBD1 matching 9 bases. Germline V gene lookup returns CDR1 SQVTM and CDR2 ANQGSEA. Trimming cost V 4 bases and J 0 bases; bases outside gene matches: 4. This CDR3 is 16 amino acids long. The DNA of the CDR3 is TGCAGCGTTGGGACAGGGGATCGCTCTGGGGCCAACGTCCTGACTTTC. Amino acid sequence: CSVGTGDRSGANVLTF. The variable domain in full, completed from reference TRBV29-1 and TRBJ2-6, reads SAVISQKPSRDICQRGTSLTIQCQVDSQVTMMFWYRQQPGQSLTLIATANQGSEATYESGFVIDKFPISRPNLTFSTLTVSNMSPEDSSIYLCSVGTGDRSGANVLTFGAGSRLTVL.

The rearrangement joins TRBV2 to TRBJ2-7, with 11 bases identical to TRBD2. CDR1 SNHLY and CDR2 FYNNEI come from the germline V gene. The junction had 2 bases not matched to a gene; V was cut back by 5 bases and J by 2 bases. This CDR3 has 14 amino acids. CDR3 bases: TGTGCCAGCAGTAATAGCGGGAGGGCCTACGAGCAGTACTTC. This sequence encodes CASSNSGRAYEQYF.

Regarding this clone: In this CDR3 the conserved last residue, phenylalanine or tryptophan, is missing, so a read error is likely. This chain joins TRBV27 and TRBJ1-1; the D is unclear. Germline CDR1 and CDR2: MNHEY and SMNVEV (reference sequence). The CDR3 totals 14 residues. The CDR3 DNA reads as TGTGCCAGCAGTTTAAATCTAATTACCACTGACGCTTTCTGT. Protein product: CASSLNLITTDAFC.

Regarding this clone: The conserved final phenylalanine or tryptophan is absent from the CDR3, which likely points to a read error. The chain carries TRBV10-3 and TRBJ2-3, with D perhaps TRBD2 (5 bases). This CDR3 has 14 residues. In germline, CDR1 is ENHRY, CDR2 SYGVKD. Trimming took 6 bases from V and 6 from J, leaving 16 bases between them. Here the CDR3 reads CAIRSGPLVDTQYC. In DNA form, the CDR3 reads TGTGCCATCAGGAGCGGCCCGCTTGTTGATACGCAGTATTGT.

This clone has only a few counts. This chain connects TRBV10-3 to TRBJ2-2; no firm D call. The CDR3 length is 13 residues. Germline lookup yields CDR1 ENHRY and CDR2 SYGVKD. Trimming shortened V by 6 bases and J by 4 bases, and 9 bases separated the two germline ends. The CDR3 bases are TGTGCCATCAGCAAGGATGTCACCGGGGAGCTGTTTTTT. Translating gives CAISKDVTGELFF.

This clone has a count of ten or more. The chain links TRBV11-2 to TRBJ2-7; a possible D gene is TRBD1 (6 bases). Trimming removed 5 bases at V and 2 bases at J, with 10 bases between. The CDR3 extends over 13 amino acids. Germline CDR1 SGHAT, CDR2 FQNNGV. The CDR3 is CASSLGTTYEQYF. DNA for the CDR3: TGTGCCAGCAGCCTCGGGACAACCTACGAGCAGTACTTC.

At least ten counts were recorded for this clone. This chain uses TRBV24-1 with TRBJ1-1; D uncertain. The CDR3 is 13 residues long. Trimming pared 3 bases from V and 4 bases from J, leaving 8 bases between. Germline CDR1 is KGHDR and CDR2 is SFDVKD. The CDR3 loop reads CATSDRLGTEAFF. The CDR3 DNA follows: TGTGCCACCAGTGATCGGCTCGGCACTGAAGCTTTCTTT.

This clone came up many times. V and J are TRBV30 and TRBJ2-3; the match to TRBD2 covers 9 bases. The CDR3 is made up of 15 amino acids. Unmatched junction bases numbered 7, after V lost 0 bases and J lost 6 bases. Germline V lookup: CDR1 GTSNPN, CDR2 SVGIG (reference sequence). This CDR3 reads CAWSVRAGGTDTQYF. CDR3 sequence (DNA): TGTGCCTGGAGTGTACGAGCGGGAGGTACGGATACGCAGTATTTT.

This clone was recorded at least ten times. The chain employs TRBV27 and TRBJ2-7; 8 bases map to TRBD1. This CDR3 comprises 15 residues. J lost 2 bases, V lost 2 bases, and 5 bases had no gene match. Per the germline V gene, CDR1 is MNHEY and CDR2 is SMNVEV (reference sequence). This chain's CDR3 is CASSLQGAAAYEQYF. DNA of the CDR3: TGTGCCAGCAGTTTACAGGGGGCAGCAGCCTACGAGCAGTACTTC.

For this clone: Given a much more abundant clone one base away, this may be a read error. The chain employs TRBV10-2 and TRBJ2-7, with D tentatively TRBD2 (6 bases). The CDR3 consists of 15 residues. Deletions cut 3 bases from V and 2 bases from J, with 14 bases between. Germline CDR1 WSHSY, CDR2 SAAADI. CDR3 sequence reads: CASSDQRVCTYEQYF. For the CDR3, the DNA is TGCGCCAGCAGTGATCAGCGGGTTTGTACCTACGAGCAGTACTTC.

Concerning this clone itself: A clone one base away is much larger, so this may be a read error. J is TRBJ2-6 and V is TRBV2, with a tentative D call TRBD1 (6 bases). V was cut by 5 bases and J by 13 bases, with 24 bases left in between. The CDR3 is 16 amino acids. Germline V gives CDR1 SNHLY, CDR2 FYNNEI. The CDR3 reads CASSSDLLSGGKVLTF. CDR3 nucleotides: TGTGCCAGCAGTTCAGACCTTCTCTCTGGGGGCAAAGTCCTGACTTTC.

This clone was detected a few times. The chain is built from TRBV29-1 and TRBJ2-2; perhaps TRBD1 as D (5 bases). CDR3 length equals 14 residues. Germline V gene sequence: CDR1 SQVTM, CDR2 ANQGSEA. V lost 0 bases to trimming and J lost 5 bases, with 10 bases between them. The CDR3 nucleotides read TGCAGCGTTGAAGATGGGGCAGGGACCGGGGAGCTGTTTTTT. Its protein product is CSVEDGAGTGELFF.

This clone showed up just a few times. The rearrangement joins TRBV20-1 to TRBJ2-2; D possibly corresponds to TRBD2 (7 bases). Between the trimmed V and J ends, which lost 4 bases and 3 bases, there was a span of 18 bases. The CDR3 is made up of 16 amino acids. The germline V gene encodes CDR1 DFQATT and CDR2 SNEGSKA (reference sequence). The CDR3 coding sequence is TGCAGTGCTATGGGGGGGGGACACGGGGACACCGGGGAGCTGTTTTTT. Protein: CSAMGGGHGDTGELFF.

This clone was observed at least ten times. This chain connects TRBV6-4 to TRBJ2-6; TRBD1 is a possible D gene (5 bases). This CDR3 is built from 15 residues. Per the germline V gene, CDR1 is MRHNA and CDR2 is SNTAGT. V was clipped by 2 bases and J by 2 bases, with 7 bases between them. The CDR3 sequence: CASSDRGAGANVLTF. The DNA of the CDR3 is TGTGCCAGCAGTGACAGGGGCGCTGGGGCCAACGTCCTGACTTTC.

This clone showed up many times. The chain links TRBV6-1 to TRBJ1-2, with 12 bases that match TRBD1. The ends lost 5 bases at V and 5 bases at J; junction bases unmatched: 9. Germline loops: CDR1 MNHNS, CDR2 SASEGT. CDR3 size: 16 residues. CDR3 sequence: CASSPRGTGGRYGYTF. The CDR3 nucleotides read TGTGCCAGCAGTCCTCGGGGGACAGGGGGCCGGTATGGCTACACCTTC.

This clone was seen many times. The chain employs TRBV5-4 and TRBJ1-5; TRBD1 agrees at 8 bases. Germline CDR1 SGHNT, CDR2 YYREEE (reference sequence). This CDR3 comprises 18 residues. Germline trimming cut 0 bases from V and 0 bases from J; bases unmatched to any gene: 8. The CDR3 nucleotides are TGTGCCAGCAGCTTGGAGGGGACAGGAGATCTTAGCAATCAGCCCCAGCATTTT. Protein product: CASSLEGTGDLSNQPQHF. Variable domain in full (rest from reference TRBV5-4 and TRBJ1-5): ETGVTQSPTHLIKTRGQQVTLRCSSQSGHNTVSWYQQALGQGPQFIFQYYREEENGRGNFPPRFSGLQFPNYSSELNVNALELDDSALYLCASSLEGTGDLSNQPQHFGDGTRLSIL.

This clone has a count of ten or more. The V gene is TRBV5-6, the J gene TRBJ2-3; a possible D gene is TRBD1 (6 bases). The CDR3 totals 17 residues. V dropped 2 bases and J dropped 4 bases, with 20 bases sitting between them. The germline CDR1 and CDR2 sequences are SGHDT and YYEEEE. The CDR3 sequence: CASSLWGRWTDSDTQYF. DNA of the CDR3: TGTGCCAGCAGCTTATGGGGAAGATGGACAGATTCAGATACGCAGTATTTT.